A single sample is the source of the 16 T cell receptor beta chains below, sequenced in a study of shared clonotypes between healthy human individuals. The protocol was immunoSEQ multiplex PCR, while the TCRdb copy is restricted to in-frame clones and leaves out a portion. Here the sample spans millions of clones, approximately 94% being singletons. The sample was naive CD4+ T cells sorted from blood. Subset described: CD45RA+ positively selected. The receptors derive from a man between 18 and 35 years old in good health.

The chain couples TRBV10-3 to TRBJ2-7; 11 positions agree with TRBD2. The germline CDR1 and CDR2 sequences are ENHRY and SYGVKD. The CDR3 is made up of 16 amino acids. Losses at the gene ends were 0 bases for V and 4 bases for J; bases not matched to a gene: 5. CDR3 in DNA: TGTGCCATCAGTGAGTCGTTAGCGGGAGGGCCTTACGAGCAGTACTTC. Its translation: CAISESLAGGPYEQYF.

This clone was seen just once. The chain employs TRBV30 and TRBJ1-5, with 8 nucleotides matching TRBD1. This CDR3 is built from 17 residues. Germline CDR1 GTSNPN, CDR2 SVGIG (reference sequence). V lost 3 bases, J lost 0 bases, and 10 bases stayed unmatched. CDR3 in DNA: TGTGCCTGGAGCAGAGACAGGGGATCGTATAGCAATCAGCCCCAGCATTTT. Translating it yields CAWSRDRGSYSNQPQHF.

As concerns this clone: Other nucleotide sequences in the sample specify the same CDR3. The gene calls are TRBV7-2 and TRBJ2-7; tentatively, D is TRBD1 (7 bases). The CDR3 totals 14 residues. The V end was cut by 5 bases, the J end by 0 bases, with 11 bases between. The germline V gene has CDR1 SGHTA and CDR2 FQGNSA. CDR3 nucleotide sequence: TGTGCCAGCAGCCGGCAGGGGGGCTCCTACGAGCAGTACTTC. It translates to CASSRQGGSYEQYF.

DNA of the CDR3: TGTGCCAGCAGTGTATCCCGGGACGCTAATGAGCAGTTCTTC. Translating it yields CASSVSRDANEQFF. This rearrangement joins TRBV6-1 to TRBJ2-1; D is possibly TRBD1 or TRBD2 (5 bases each). The CDR3 is 14 residues long. CDR1 is MNHNS and CDR2 is SASEGT in the germline V gene. Between the trimmed V and J ends, which lost 4 bases and 7 bases, there was a span of 14 bases.

CDR3 protein: CASSRDRLGNSPLHF. The DNA of the CDR3 is TGCGCCAGCAGCCGTGACAGACTTGGCAATTCACCCCTCCACTTT. The chain uses TRBV5-1 and TRBJ1-6, with a weak D call TRBD1 (5 bases). This CDR3 is 15 amino acids long. The germline V and J ends were trimmed by 4 bases and 7 bases, with 15 bases remaining between them. Looked up from germline, CDR1 is SGHRS and CDR2 is YFSETQ.

This clone appeared a few times. This sequence joins TRBV2 and TRBJ2-1, with 11 bases matching TRBD2. Trimming at V came to 5 bases and at J to 8 bases, leaving 8 bases not matched to a gene. The CDR3 length is 15 residues. The germline V gene has CDR1 SNHLY and CDR2 FYNNEI. This CDR3 reads CASSPRTSGPDEQFF. The CDR3 region has the DNA TGTGCCAGCAGTCCCCGGACTAGCGGGCCGGATGAGCAGTTCTTC.

The chain uses TRBV11-2 and TRBJ1-5; 9 bases map to TRBD1. Germline values: CDR1 SGHAT, CDR2 FQNNGV. The junction had 13 bases not matched to a gene; V was cut back by 5 bases and J by 5 bases. This CDR3 spans 17 amino acids. The CDR3 is CASSQILQGAKDQPQHF. The CDR3 DNA reads as TGTGCCAGCAGCCAAATACTACAGGGGGCTAAGGATCAGCCCCAGCATTTT. The full variable domain, its missing parts supplied by reference TRBV11-2 and TRBJ1-5, is EAGVAQSPRYKIIEKRQSVAFWCNPISGHATLYWYQQILGQGPKLLIQFQNNGVVDDSQLPKDRFSAERLKGVDSTLKIQPAKLEDSAVYLCASSQILQGAKDQPQHFGDGTRLSIL.

The gene calls are TRBV6-1 and TRBJ1-3; no firm D call. V lost 8 bases, J lost 8 bases, and 4 bases lay in between. This CDR3 has 9 residues. CDR1 MNHNS and CDR2 SASEGT come from the germline V gene. The CDR3 sequence: CASGDTIYF. CDR3 DNA sequence: TGTGCCAGCGGGGACACCATATATTTT.

The chain combines TRBV11-3 with TRBJ2-7; no firm D call. The CDR3 sequence is 15 residues long. V was pared by 2 bases and J by 2 bases, with 13 bases between. The V gene's germline CDR1 is SGHNT and CDR2 YENEEA. The DNA of the CDR3 is TGTGCCAGCAGCTTACATACCACTTCACCCTACGAGCAGTACTTC. It specifies CASSLHTTSPYEQYF.

The rearrangement joins TRBV23-1 to TRBJ2-7; 9 bases align to TRBD2. Being an ORF, TRBV23-1 has a function that is uncertain. The V and J ends lost 0 bases and 0 bases, in that order; junction bases with no gene match: 9. The CDR3 consists of 18 residues. Here the CDR3 DNA reads TGCGCCAGCAGTCAATCGAGGCTAGCGGGACTGTTCTCCTACGAGCAGTACTTC. Encoded protein: CASSQSRLAGLFSYEQYF.

The chain carries TRBV19 and TRBJ2-1; 14 bases map to TRBD2. This CDR3 contains 21 residues. The V gene's germline CDR1 is LNHDA and CDR2 SQIVND (reference sequence). The V segment lost 1 base and the J segment 0 bases; nucleotides outside the gene matches: 11. The CDR3 DNA reads as TGTGCCAGTAGTATAGTACGGGGGCGACTAGCGGGAGGGGGCTCCTACAATGAGCAGTTCTTC. Protein sequence: CASSIVRGRLAGGGSYNEQFF.

V and J are TRBV5-6 and TRBJ1-1; 9 nucleotides line up with TRBD1. This CDR3 is built from 15 residues. Per the germline V gene, CDR1 is SGHDT and CDR2 is YYEEEE. J lost 7 bases, V lost 4 bases, and 11 bases had no gene match. CDR3: CASSPWDRDYGEAFF. The CDR3 DNA is TGTGCCAGCAGCCCATGGGACAGGGATTATGGTGAAGCTTTCTTT.

The chain links TRBV6-5 to TRBJ1-1; D may be TRBD1 (5 bases). Trimming left V 3 bases short and J 4 bases short, with 12 bases between. The CDR3 loop spans 14 amino acids. In germline, CDR1 is MNHEY, CDR2 SVGAGI. The CDR3 region has the DNA TGTGCCAGCAGTTATAGGGGCGTCGGCACTGAAGCTTTCTTT. Its translation is CASSYRGVGTEAFF.

This chain joins TRBV7-9 and TRBJ1-1, with 10 positions matching TRBD1. V was pared by 5 bases and J by 10 bases, with 7 bases of the junction left unmatched. Germline CDR1 reads SEHNR; CDR2 reads FQNEAQ (reference sequence). The length of the CDR3 is 13 residues. CDR3 residues: CASSPETGGTAFF. CDR3 coding DNA: TGTGCCAGCAGCCCGGAGACAGGGGGCACAGCTTTCTTT.

This chain uses TRBV5-4 with TRBJ2-7, with TRBD1 matching 9 bases. The trim removed 4 bases at V and 4 bases at J, leaving 9 bases unmatched. Germline V gene data show CDR1 as SGHNT and CDR2 as YYREEE (reference sequence). The length of the CDR3 is 15 residues. The CDR3 DNA sequence: TGTGCCAGCAGCCAGCCGGGACAGGGATTTTACGAGCAGTACTTC. It is translated as CASSQPGQGFYEQYF.

The genes are TRBV19 and TRBJ2-7, with D tentatively TRBD1 (5 bases). CDR1 and CDR2 from the germline V gene are LNHDA and SQIVND (reference sequence). The CDR3 runs 16 residues. V lost 5 bases and J lost 4, with 21 bases in between. The CDR3 bases are TGTGCCAGTAGTCCTCGACAGACTCTTGGATCTTACGAGCAGTACTTC. Amino acid sequence: CASSPRQTLGSYEQYF.